This T cell receptor beta chain was recorded in a study of beta chain features in type 1 diabetes. This CDR3 spans 15 amino acids. Trimming at V came to 3 bases and at J to 4 bases, leaving 5 bases not matched to a gene. The germline V gene has CDR1 SGDLS and CDR2 YYNGEE. Study-level results: Sampled from patients, naive, central memory and Treg TCRB repertoires appeared more similar than those sampled from healthy donors.

Reverse transcribing all isolated RNA meant expressed TCRB transcripts were sequenced. Clones were read by immunoSEQ multiplex PCR, and TCRdb kept only the in-frame ones, dropping some. Here the sample spans tens of thousands of clones, around 50% being singletons. To note about this clone: Antigen: not known.

The J gene is TRBJ2-7, the V gene TRBV9; TRBD2 matches at 12 bases. Sample: Tregs from blood. The sequence came from a woman under 30 in good health. The DNA of the CDR3 is TGTGCCAGCAGCGAGGGGACTAGCGGGTATTACGAGCAGTACTTC. Its protein is CASSEGTSGYYEQYF.